The 14 T cell receptor beta chains reported below all come from one sample, sequenced in a study of blood T cell repertoires in COVID-19. Here immunoSEQ multiplex PCR was the method, and the copy in TCRdb shows in-frame clones only, minus some. The sample has approximately 89,000 clones, approximately 75% seen once. Sequenced sample: peripheral blood. The receptors were gathered from a human donor in a cohort sampled during active COVID-19.

This clone was found once. The rearrangement uses TRBV5-4 and TRBJ2-7, with TRBD1 matching over 8 bases. CDR1 is SGHNT and CDR2 is YYREEE in the germline V gene (reference sequence). Trimming took 9 bases from V and 3 from J; bases not matched to a gene: 14. The CDR3 is 15 amino acids. The CDR3 spells CATTPGTGEIYEQYF. CDR3 coding DNA: TGTGCCACCACCCCCGGGACAGGAGAAATCTACGAGCAGTACTTC.

The chain carries TRBV4-3 and TRBJ1-4; the D is unclear. The CDR3 totals 15 residues. The ends were cut back, 4 bases at V and 10 bases at J, with 19 bases in the middle. Germline V CDR1 and CDR2: LGHNA, YSLEER. The CDR3: CASSRTGLQRGKLFF. For the CDR3, the DNA is TGCGCCAGCAGCCGGACTGGGTTGCAGCGGGGAAAACTGTTTTTT.

The J gene is TRBJ1-3, the V gene TRBV10-3; 8 bases line up with TRBD1. The CDR3 spans 16 residues. The junction had 10 bases not matched to a gene; V was cut back by 5 bases and J by 4 bases. CDR1 ENHRY and CDR2 SYGVKD come from the germline V gene. The chain's CDR3 is CAISKSDRGRGNTIYF. The DNA for the CDR3 is TGTGCCATCAGTAAATCCGACAGGGGAAGAGGAAACACCATATATTTT.

The chain uses TRBV3-1 (or the pseudogene TRBV3-2) and TRBJ2-2; the D is unclear. The CDR3 consists of 14 residues. Germline lookup yields CDR1 LGHDT and CDR2 YNNKEL (reference sequence). The V gene lost 1 base and the J gene lost 4 bases, with 7 bases spanning the gap. CDR3 sequence (DNA): TGTGCCAGCAGCCAAGTACAGAGCACCGGGGAGCTGTTTTTT. The encoded protein is CASSQVQSTGELFF.

The chain has TRBV5-4 and TRBJ2-1; 9 bases fit TRBD1. Trimming cost V 4 bases and J 7 bases; bases outside gene matches: 12. Germline V lookup: CDR1 SGHNT, CDR2 YYREEE (reference sequence). The CDR3 consists of 16 residues. DNA of the CDR3: TGTGCCAGCAGCCCAGCCACAGGGGGCTTTCAAAATGAGCAGTTCTTC. This gives the protein CASSPATGGFQNEQFF. Filled out from reference TRBV5-4 and TRBJ2-1, the complete variable domain reads ETGVTQSPTHLIKTRGQQVTLRCSSQSGHNTVSWYQQALGQGPQFIFQYYREEENGRGNFPPRFSGLQFPNYSSELNVNALELDDSALYLCASSPATGGFQNEQFFGPGTRLTVL.

The chain carries TRBV5-4 and TRBJ1-1; TRBD1 aligns across 7 bases. Germline CDR1 reads SGHNT; CDR2 reads YYREEE (reference sequence). Germline trimming cut 0 bases from V and 1 base from J; bases unmatched to any gene: 3. The CDR3 sequence is 15 residues long. The CDR3 region has the DNA TGTGCCAGCAGCTTGGTCAGGGGGTCGAACACTGAAGCTTTCTTT. This sequence encodes CASSLVRGSNTEAFF.

Only one count was recorded for this clone. The J gene is TRBJ2-5, the V gene TRBV12-5; 11 bases fit TRBD1. The CDR3 is made up of 16 amino acids. The junction had 7 bases not matched to a gene; V was cut back by 5 bases and J by 2 bases. Per germline, CDR1 LGHNT and CDR2 FRNRAP. The CDR3 sequence: CASGPYGQGAQETQYF. Written as DNA, the CDR3 is TGTGCTAGTGGTCCATACGGACAGGGGGCTCAAGAGACCCAGTACTTC. Combining the CDR3 with reference TRBV12-5 and TRBJ2-5 gives the whole variable domain DARVTQTPRHKVTEMGQEVTMRCQPILGHNTVFWYRQTMMQGLELLAYFRNRAPLDDSGMPKDRFSAEMPDATLATLKIQPSEPRDSAVYFCASGPYGQGAQETQYFGPGTRLLVL.

The rearrangement uses TRBV4-2 and TRBJ2-3, with D perhaps TRBD2 (7 bases). The V end was cut by 3 bases, the J end by 6 bases, with 13 bases between. There are 14 residues in the CDR3. CDR1 is LGHNA, CDR2 YNFKEQ, per germline. The CDR3 spells CASSQGGPEDTQYF. The CDR3, as DNA: TGTGCCAGCAGCCAGGGGGGGCCAGAGGATACGCAGTATTTT.

CDR3 amino acids: CASSQGANYGYTF. CDR3 nucleotides: TGTGCCAGCAGCCAAGGTGCGAACTATGGCTACACCTTC. This rearrangement joins TRBV3-1 (or the pseudogene TRBV3-2) to TRBJ1-2; the D is unclear. The V end lost 1 base, the J end lost 2 bases, and 5 bases lay between the germline ends. Germline values: CDR1 LGHDT, CDR2 YNNKEL (reference sequence). CDR3 length: 13 amino acids.

This chain connects TRBV5-6 to TRBJ2-5; 9 nucleotides align to TRBD2. Unmatched junction bases numbered 11, after V lost 2 bases and J lost 9 bases. Germline loops: CDR1 SGHDT, CDR2 YYEEEE. The CDR3 consists of 15 residues. The CDR3 protein is CASSLIAGVPKAQYF. CDR3 DNA: TGTGCCAGCAGCTTAATAGCGGGGGTTCCGAAGGCCCAGTACTTC.

The rearrangement links TRBV5-6 to TRBJ2-7; TRBD1 is a possible D gene (6 bases). CDR3 length equals 13 residues. Germline V gene data show CDR1 as SGHDT and CDR2 as YYEEEE. Between the trimmed V and J ends, which lost 4 bases and 2 bases, there was a span of 10 bases. This CDR3 is CASSPGHAYEQYF. In DNA form, the CDR3 reads TGTGCCAGCAGCCCGGGACATGCCTACGAGCAGTACTTC.

This clone turned up a few times. The chain couples TRBV2 to TRBJ1-6, with D uncertain. This CDR3 region has 14 residues. The germline V and J ends were trimmed by 6 bases and 9 bases, with 15 bases remaining between them. Germline values: CDR1 SNHLY, CDR2 FYNNEI. The chain's CDR3 is CASRPPYGSSPLHF. CDR3 sequence (DNA): TGTGCCAGCAGACCCCCCTACGGGAGTTCACCCCTCCACTTT.

V and J are TRBV11-2 and TRBJ1-4; the D gene is possibly TRBD1 (6 bases). The CDR3 is 14 amino acids. With 4 bases removed from V and 4 bases from J, the gap between germline ends came to 10 bases. Germline V gene lookup returns CDR1 SGHAT and CDR2 FQNNGV. The CDR3 region has the DNA TGTGCCAGCAGCTACAGGGTTGGTAATGAAAAACTGTTTTTT. Amino acids: CASSYRVGNEKLFF.

This sequence joins TRBV9 and TRBJ1-1, with 11 bases that match TRBD1. The length of the CDR3 is 15 residues. Germline V CDR1 and CDR2: SGDLS, YYNGEE. Trimming removed 0 bases from V and 4 bases from J; junction bases left unmatched: 2. CDR3 DNA: TGTGCCAGCAGCGTAGACGGGACAGGGGGCACTGAAGCTTTCTTT. This sequence encodes CASSVDGTGGTEAFF.